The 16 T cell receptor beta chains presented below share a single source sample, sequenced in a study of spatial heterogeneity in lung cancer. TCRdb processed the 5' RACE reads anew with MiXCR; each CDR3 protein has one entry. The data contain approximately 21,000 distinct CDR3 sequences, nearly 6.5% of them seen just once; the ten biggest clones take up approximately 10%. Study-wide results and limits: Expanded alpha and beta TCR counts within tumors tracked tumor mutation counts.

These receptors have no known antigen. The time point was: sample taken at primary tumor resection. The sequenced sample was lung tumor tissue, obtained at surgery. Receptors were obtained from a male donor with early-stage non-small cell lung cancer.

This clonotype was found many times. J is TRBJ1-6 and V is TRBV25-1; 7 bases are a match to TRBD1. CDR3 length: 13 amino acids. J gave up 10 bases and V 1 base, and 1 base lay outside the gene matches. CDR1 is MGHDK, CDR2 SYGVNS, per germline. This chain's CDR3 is CASSEFRGSPLHF. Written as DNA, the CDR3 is TGTGCCAGCAGTGAATTCAGGGGGTCACCCCTCCACTTT.

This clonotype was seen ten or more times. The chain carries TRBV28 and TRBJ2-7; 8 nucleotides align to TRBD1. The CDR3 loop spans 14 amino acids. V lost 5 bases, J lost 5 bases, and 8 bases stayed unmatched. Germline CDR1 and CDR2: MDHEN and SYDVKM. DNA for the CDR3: TGTGCCAGCAGTACCCCGGACAGGGTCCACGAGCAGTACTTC. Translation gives CASSTPDRVHEQYF.

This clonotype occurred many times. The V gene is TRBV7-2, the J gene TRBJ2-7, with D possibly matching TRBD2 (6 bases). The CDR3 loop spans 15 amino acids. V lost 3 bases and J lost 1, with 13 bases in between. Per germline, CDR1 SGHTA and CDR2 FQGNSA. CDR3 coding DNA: TGTGCCAGCAGCTTTTCGGGACTCAAATCCTACGAGCAGTACTTC. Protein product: CASSFSGLKSYEQYF.

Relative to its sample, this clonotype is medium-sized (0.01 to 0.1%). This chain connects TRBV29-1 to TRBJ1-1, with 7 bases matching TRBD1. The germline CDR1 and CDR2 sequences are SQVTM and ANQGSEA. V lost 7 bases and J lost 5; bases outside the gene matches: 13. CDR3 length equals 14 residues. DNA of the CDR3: TGCAGCGGTATACCGCGACAGGGCGGGACTGAAGCTTTCTTT. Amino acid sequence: CSGIPRQGGTEAFF.

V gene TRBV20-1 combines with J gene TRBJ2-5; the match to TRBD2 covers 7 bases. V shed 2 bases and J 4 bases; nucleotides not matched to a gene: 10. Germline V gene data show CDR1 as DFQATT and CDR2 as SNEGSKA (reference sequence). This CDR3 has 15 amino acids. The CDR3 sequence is CSARMEGGRGETQYF. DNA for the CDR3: TGCAGTGCTAGAATGGAGGGAGGGCGGGGAGAGACCCAGTACTTC.

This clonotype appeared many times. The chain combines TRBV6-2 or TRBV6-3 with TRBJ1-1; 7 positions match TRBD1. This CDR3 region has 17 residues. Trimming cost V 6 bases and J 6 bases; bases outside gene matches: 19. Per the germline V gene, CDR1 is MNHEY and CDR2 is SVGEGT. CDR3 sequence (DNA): TGTGCCAGCAGCCTGACAGGGTTTTATTCTCGTTTCGCTGAAGCTTTCTTT. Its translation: CASSLTGFYSRFAEAFF.

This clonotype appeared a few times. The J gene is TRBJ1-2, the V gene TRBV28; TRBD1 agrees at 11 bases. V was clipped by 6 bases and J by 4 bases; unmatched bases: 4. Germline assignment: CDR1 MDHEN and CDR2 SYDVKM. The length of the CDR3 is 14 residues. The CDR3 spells CASSQGQGGYGYTF. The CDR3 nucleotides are TGTGCCAGCAGCCAGGGACAGGGGGGCTATGGCTACACCTTC.

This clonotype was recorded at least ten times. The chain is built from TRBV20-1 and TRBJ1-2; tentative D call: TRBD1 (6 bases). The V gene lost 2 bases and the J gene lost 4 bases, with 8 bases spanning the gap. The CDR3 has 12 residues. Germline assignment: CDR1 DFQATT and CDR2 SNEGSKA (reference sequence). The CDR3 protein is CSARPGAYGYTF. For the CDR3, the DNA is TGCAGTGCTAGACCAGGGGCCTATGGCTACACCTTC.

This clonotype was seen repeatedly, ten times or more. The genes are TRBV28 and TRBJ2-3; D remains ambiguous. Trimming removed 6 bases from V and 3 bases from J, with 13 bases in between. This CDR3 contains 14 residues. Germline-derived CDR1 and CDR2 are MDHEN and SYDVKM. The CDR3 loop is CASSKPTGTDTQYF. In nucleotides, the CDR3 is TGTGCCAGCAGCAAGCCAACCGGGACAGATACGCAGTATTTT.

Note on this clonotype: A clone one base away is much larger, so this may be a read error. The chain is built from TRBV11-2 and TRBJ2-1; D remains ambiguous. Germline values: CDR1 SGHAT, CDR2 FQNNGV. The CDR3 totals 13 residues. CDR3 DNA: TGTGCCAGCAGCTTAGACGGTTACAATGAGCAGCTCTTC. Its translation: CASSLDGYNEQLF.

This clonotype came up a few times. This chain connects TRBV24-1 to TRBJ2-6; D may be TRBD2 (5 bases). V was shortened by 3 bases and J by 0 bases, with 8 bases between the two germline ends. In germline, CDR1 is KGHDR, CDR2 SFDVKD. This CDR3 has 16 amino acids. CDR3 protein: CATSDRDYSGANVLTF. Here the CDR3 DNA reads TGTGCCACCAGTGATCGCGACTACTCTGGGGCCAACGTCCTGACTTTC.

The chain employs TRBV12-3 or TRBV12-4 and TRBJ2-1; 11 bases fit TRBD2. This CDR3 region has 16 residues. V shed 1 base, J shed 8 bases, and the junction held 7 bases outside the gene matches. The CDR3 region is CASSLVRLAGIDEQFF. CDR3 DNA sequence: TGTGCCAGCAGTTTAGTAAGACTAGCGGGAATTGATGAGCAGTTCTTC.

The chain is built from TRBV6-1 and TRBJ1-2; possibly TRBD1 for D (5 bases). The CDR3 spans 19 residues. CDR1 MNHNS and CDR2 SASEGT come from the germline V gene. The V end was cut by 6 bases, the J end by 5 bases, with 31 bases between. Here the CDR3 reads CASRGYLDKGGGLRYGYTF. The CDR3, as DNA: TGTGCCAGCAGAGGATACCTGGACAAGGGAGGAGGTTTGCGTTATGGCTACACCTTC.

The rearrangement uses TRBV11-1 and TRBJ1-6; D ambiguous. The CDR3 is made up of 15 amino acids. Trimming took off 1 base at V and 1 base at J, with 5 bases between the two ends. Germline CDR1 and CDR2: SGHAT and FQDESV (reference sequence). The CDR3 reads CASSLEGSYNSPLHF. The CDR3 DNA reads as TGTGCCAGCAGCTTAGAAGGGTCCTATAATTCACCCCTCCACTTT.

CDR3 DNA: TGTGCCAGCGCTCTAAGCGGGGGCGGGAGCAATCAGCCCCAGCATTTT. It is translated as CASALSGGGSNQPQHF. This chain joins TRBV2 and TRBJ1-5, with D tentatively TRBD1 (6 bases). V was shortened by 8 bases and J by 1 base, with 18 bases between the two germline ends. The germline gives CDR1 SNHLY, CDR2 FYNNEI. The CDR3 is 16 residues long.

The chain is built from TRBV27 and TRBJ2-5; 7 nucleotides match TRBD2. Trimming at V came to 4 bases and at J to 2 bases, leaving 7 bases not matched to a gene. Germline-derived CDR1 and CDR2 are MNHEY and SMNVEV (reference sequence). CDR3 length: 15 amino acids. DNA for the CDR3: TGTGCCAGCAGTTCCTACGGACTAGTTCAAGAGACCCAGTACTTC. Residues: CASSSYGLVQETQYF.